This is a list of T cell receptor beta chains from one sample in a study of blood T cell repertoires in COVID-19. Sequencing used immunoSEQ multiplex PCR; TCRdb keeps in-frame clones, though not all of them. The sample holds about 160,000 clones; approximately 88% are singletons and the top ten take around 4%. Specimen: peripheral blood. These receptor sequences come from an older woman who had recovered from COVID-19. The CDR3 runs from the conserved cysteine through the conserved F or W. Fields, in order: clone size, J gene, D gene, V gene, CDR3 DNA, CDR3 protein. A D gene is named only where the DNA matches it firmly. A row's size may be missing; if present it is once, few, many or a size class.

>.|TRBJ2-4|.|TRBV2
TGTGCCAGCAGTGACTTTTCCGGGATCCAAAACATTCAGTACTTC
CASSDFSGIQNIQYF
>.|TRBJ2-2|TRBD2|TRBV5-1
TGCGCCAGCAGCACTAGCGGCCCTCCCACCGGGGAGCTGTTTTTT
CASSTSGPPTGELFF
>.|TRBJ2-1|TRBD2|TRBV23-1
TGCGCCAGCAGTCAATCGACGAGGACTAGCGGACAACACTCCTACAATGAGCAGTTCTTC
CASSQSTRTSGQHSYNEQFF
>once|TRBJ1-4|.|TRBV3-1/TRBV3-2
TGTGCCAGCAGCCAAACCGGGACAAATGAAAAACTGTTTTTT
CASSQTGTNEKLFF
>.|TRBJ2-7|.|TRBV19
TGTGCCAGTAGTATGGACAGTGTGAGATCCTACGAGCAGTACTTC
CASSMDSVRSYEQYF
>once|TRBJ1-2|.|TRBV29-1
TGCAGCGTTGAGACCGTCTTGCCGGTCGATACAGGGGGCTACACCTTC
CSVETVLPVDTGGYTF
>.|TRBJ1-1|.|TRBV3-1/TRBV3-2
TGTGCCAGCAGCCAAGGGTCTGCGGGACGGCGTGAAGCTTTCTTT
CASSQGSAGRREAFF
>.|TRBJ2-1|TRBD2|TRBV4-2
TGTGCCAGCAGCCAGACGGGGGGGCTCCGAAATGAGCAGTTCTTC
CASSQTGGLRNEQFF
>.|TRBJ2-2|.|TRBV5-1
TGCGCCAGCAGATCCAACGGAGTACAGAACACCGGGGAGCTGTTTTTT
CASRSNGVQNTGELFF
>.|TRBJ1-6|.|TRBV7-9
TGTGCCTCATCCATGGCCGGGGTTGGAAATTCACCCCTCCACTTT
CASSMAGVGNSPLHF
>.|TRBJ1-2|TRBD1|TRBV6-5
TGTGCCAGCAGGGACCCGGGACAGGGTTCCTATGGCTACACCTTC
CASRDPGQGSYGYTF
>few|TRBJ1-5|TRBD1|TRBV9
TGTGCCAGCAGCGTAGAGGGACAGGGGGGCGGTCCCCAGCATTTT
CASSVEGQGGGPQHF
>.|TRBJ1-3|.|TRBV18
TGTGCCAGCTCGCCGGGGGATCCACGGATGGGAAACACCATATATTTT
CASSPGDPRMGNTIYF